The source of this TCR beta chain is a study of blood T cells in healthy people across ages. Study summary: Per two T cells, template switching captured roughly one barcoded beta molecule.

A J-beta primer mix and a sample-barcoded 5' primer were used in a second PCR of about 7 to 12 cycles. TCRdb reprocessed the 5' RACE reads via MiXCR and lists one record per CDR3 protein. This sample carries about 290,000 distinct CDR3 sequences, about 25% of them seen once, and the ten largest clones take 25% to 30%. This clonotype was found a few times. Germline CDR1 SQVTM, CDR2 ANQGSEA. The CDR3 totals 15 residues. The sequenced sample consisted of blood. The origin of this receptor is a woman aged 70-85 years in good health. The gene calls are TRBV29-1 and TRBJ2-5; D is unclear. The DNA end is more similar to TRBJ2-7, so the J call may be wrong. DNA for the CDR3: TGCAGCGCCCAGGTCAAACCCGGGTCCGCCTACGAGCAGTACTTC. Translating gives CSAQVKPGSAYEQYF.